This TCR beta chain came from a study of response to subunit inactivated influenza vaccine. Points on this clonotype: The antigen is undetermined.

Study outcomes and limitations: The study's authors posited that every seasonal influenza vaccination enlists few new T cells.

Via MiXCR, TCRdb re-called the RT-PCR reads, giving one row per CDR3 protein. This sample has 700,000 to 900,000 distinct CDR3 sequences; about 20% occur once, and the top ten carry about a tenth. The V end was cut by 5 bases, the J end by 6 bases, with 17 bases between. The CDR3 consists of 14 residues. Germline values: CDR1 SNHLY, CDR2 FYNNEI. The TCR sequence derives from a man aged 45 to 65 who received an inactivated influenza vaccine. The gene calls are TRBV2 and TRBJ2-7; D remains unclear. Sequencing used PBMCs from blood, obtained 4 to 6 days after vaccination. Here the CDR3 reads CASSLLNTHSEQYF. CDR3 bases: TGTGCCAGCAGTCTCCTGAACACCCACTCCGAGCAGTACTTC.